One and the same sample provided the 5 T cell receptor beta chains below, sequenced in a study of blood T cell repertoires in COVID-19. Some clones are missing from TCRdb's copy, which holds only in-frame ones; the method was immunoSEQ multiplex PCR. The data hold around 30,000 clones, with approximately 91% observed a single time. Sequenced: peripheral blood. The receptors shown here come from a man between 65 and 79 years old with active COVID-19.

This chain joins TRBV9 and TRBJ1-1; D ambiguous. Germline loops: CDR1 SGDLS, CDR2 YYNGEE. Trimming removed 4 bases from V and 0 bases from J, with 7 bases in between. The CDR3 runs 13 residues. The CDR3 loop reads CASSKSLNTEAFF. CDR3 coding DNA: TGTGCCAGCAGCAAGAGTCTGAACACTGAAGCTTTCTTT.

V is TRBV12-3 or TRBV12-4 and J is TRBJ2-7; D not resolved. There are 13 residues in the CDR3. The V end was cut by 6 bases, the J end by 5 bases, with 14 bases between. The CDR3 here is CASSLFNSDEQYF. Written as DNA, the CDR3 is TGTGCCAGCAGCCTATTCAATTCGGACGAGCAGTACTTC.

CDR3 amino acids: CASSLQGFSQPQHF. CDR3 nucleotides: TGTGCCAGCTCATTGCAGGGATTCAGTCAGCCCCAGCATTTT. The gene calls are TRBV18 and TRBJ1-5; the D gene is possibly TRBD1 (5 bases). CDR1 and CDR2 (germline): KGHSH, LQKENI. The CDR3 runs to 14 residues. The ends were cut back, 5 bases at V and 6 bases at J, with 14 bases in the middle.

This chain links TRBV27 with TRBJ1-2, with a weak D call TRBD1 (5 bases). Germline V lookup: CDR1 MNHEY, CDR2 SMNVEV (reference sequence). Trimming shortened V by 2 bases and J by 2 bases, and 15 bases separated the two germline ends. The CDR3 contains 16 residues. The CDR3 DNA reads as TGTGCCAGCAGTTTAAAAGACGGGACTGCGAACTATGGCTACACCTTC. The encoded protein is CASSLKDGTANYGYTF.

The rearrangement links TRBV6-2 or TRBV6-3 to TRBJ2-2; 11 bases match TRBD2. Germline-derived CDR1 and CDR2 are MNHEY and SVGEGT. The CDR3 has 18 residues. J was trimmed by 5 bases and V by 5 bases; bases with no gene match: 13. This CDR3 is CASSPRGSGRAATGELFF. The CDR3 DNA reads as TGTGCCAGCAGTCCCCGAGGTAGCGGGAGGGCCGCTACCGGGGAGCTGTTTTTT.